A selection of T cell receptor beta chains follows, all from one sample in a study of identical twins. TCRdb reprocessed the 5' RACE reads via MiXCR and lists one record per CDR3 protein. The table includes 1.5 million or so distinct CDR3 sequences, under 35% detected once. The sequenced sample consisted of cord blood. The receptors originated from a newborn girl in good health. Both conserved end residues are part of each CDR3. Fields, in order: clone size, J gene, V gene, D gene, CDR3 protein, CDR3 DNA. A D gene is named only where the DNA matches it firmly. Only some rows state a clone size, as once, few, many or a class for expanded clones.

>-|TRBJ2-3|TRBV20-1|TRBD2
CSASSGGAETDTQYF
TGCAGTGCTTCCAGCGGGGGGGCCGAGACAGATACGCAGTATTTT
>-|TRBJ2-7|TRBV6-5|-
CVPGGLNYEQYF
TGCGTTCCGGGTGGCTTAAACTACGAGCAGTACTTC
>few|TRBJ2-5|TRBV10-2|TRBD1
CASSNHRDREGPQETQYF
TGCGCCAGCAGTAACCACCGGGACAGGGAAGGTCCCCAAGAGACCCAGTACTTC
>few|TRBJ2-3|TRBV5-1|-
CASSPNPSGRIGTDTQYF
TGCGCCAGCAGCCCCAACCCTTCGGGGCGCATTGGCACAGATACGCAGTATTTT
>-|TRBJ2-2|TRBV7-6|-
CASSLANPNTGELFF
TGTGCCAGCAGCTTAGCAAACCCTAACACCGGGGAGCTGTTTTTT
>-|TRBJ1-1|TRBV28|-
CASVWVDRLSMNTEAFF
TGTGCCAGCGTCTGGGTCGACAGGCTGAGCATGAACACTGAAGCTTTCTTT
>-|TRBJ1-2|TRBV7-9|-
CASSGTRGDGYTF
TGTGCCAGCAGCGGGACACGGGGGGATGGCTACACCTTC
>-|TRBJ2-1|TRBV4-1|TRBD2
CASSQASGGAFWDCNEQFF
TGCGCCAGCAGCCAAGCAAGCGGGGGGGCCTTCTGGGACTGCAATGAGCAGTTCTTC
>few|TRBJ2-3|TRBV20-1|TRBD2
CSAPTSGSFQDTQYF
TGCAGTGCCCCGACTAGCGGGAGTTTTCAAGATACGCAGTATTTT
>few|TRBJ1-6|TRBV10-3|TRBD1
CAIAGQGAVNSPLHF
TGTGCCATCGCCGGACAGGGGGCGGTTAATTCACCCCTCCACTTT
>few|TRBJ2-7|TRBV12-3/TRBV12-4|-
CASSLARGSDEQYF
TGTGCCAGCAGTTTGGCACGGGGCTCCGACGAGCAGTACTTC
>once|TRBJ2-3|TRBV6-4|TRBD2
CASSSREGGTQYF
TGTGCCAGCAGTAGCCGGGAGGGGGGTACGCAGTATTTT
>few|TRBJ2-1|TRBV29-1|TRBD1
CSVYTPGQRGYEQFF
TGCAGCGTTTATACTCCGGGACAGAGGGGCTATGAGCAGTTCTTC
>-|TRBJ2-7|TRBV12-3/TRBV12-4|-
CASSLALGWDSYEQYF
TGTGCCAGCAGTTTAGCGCTAGGGTGGGACTCCTACGAGCAGTACTTC
>-|TRBJ2-1|TRBV14|TRBD2
CASSQDLRDSGLAGSYNEQFF
TGTGCCAGCAGCCAAGACCTGCGGGACAGTGGACTAGCGGGCTCCTACAATGAGCAGTTCTTC
>few|TRBJ2-3|TRBV5-1|TRBD2
CASSSLSSGTDTDTQYF
TGCGCCAGCAGCTCACTATCTAGCGGGACCGACACAGATACGCAGTATTTT
>many|TRBJ2-1|TRBV15|-
CATSREKLTGGEQFF
TGTGCCACCAGCAGGGAAAAACTGACAGGAGGAGAGCAGTTCTTC
>-|TRBJ2-1|TRBV7-2|-
CASSLDASVYSNEQFF
TGTGCCAGCAGCTTAGACGCTAGCGTCTACTCCAATGAGCAGTTCTTC
>-|TRBJ2-5|TRBV20-1|-
CSAKPTRRPLYRETQYF
TGCAGTGCCAAACCTACTAGGCGGCCCCTTTACAGGGAGACCCAGTACTTC
>few|TRBJ2-5|TRBV15|-
CATATGPQETQYF
TGTGCCACCGCTACAGGTCCCCAAGAGACCCAGTACTTC
>-|TRBJ1-5|TRBV7-2|TRBD1
CASSLSTGRQPQHF
TGTGCCAGCAGCCTTTCGACAGGGCGGCAGCCCCAGCATTTT
>-|TRBJ2-4|TRBV6-6|-
CASSYEDSKYF
TGTGCCAGCAGTTACGAGGACAGCAAGTACTTC
>-|TRBJ2-7|TRBV10-3|-
CAISESSTSYYEQYF
TGTGCCATCAGTGAGTCGAGTACTAGTTACTACGAGCAGTACTTC
>few|TRBJ1-2|TRBV3-1|-
CASSRPLGPDYGYTF
TGTGCCAGCAGCCGACCCCTCGGTCCGGACTATGGCTACACCTTC
>few|TRBJ2-3|TRBV19|-
CASSIGGVSTDTQYF
TGTGCCAGTAGTATCGGCGGGGTTAGCACAGATACGCAGTATTTT
>few|TRBJ2-7|TRBV7-2|-
CASSLKGSSGSSYEQYF
TGTGCCAGCAGCTTAAAAGGGTCCAGCGGAAGCTCCTACGAGCAGTACTTC
>-|TRBJ1-1|TRBV27|-
CASSPTFRETGEAFF
TGTGCCAGCAGTCCCACCTTCAGGGAAACGGGTGAAGCTTTCTTT
>-|TRBJ1-2|TRBV27|TRBD1
CASSHDRVGYGYTF
TGTGCCAGCAGTCACGACAGGGTGGGGTATGGCTACACCTTC
>-|TRBJ1-2|TRBV27|TRBD1
CASSVDRGGSGYTF
TGTGCCAGCAGTGTGGACAGGGGCGGGAGTGGCTACACCTTC
>-|TRBJ1-2|TRBV14|-
CASSQGLKNYGYTF
TGTGCCAGCAGCCAAGGACTCAAGAACTATGGCTACACCTTC
>-|TRBJ2-7|TRBV3-1|TRBD1
CASSLSTGAYEQYF
TGTGCCAGCAGCCTTTCGACAGGGGCCTACGAGCAGTACTTC
>-|TRBJ2-4|TRBV20-1|TRBD2
CSAQGLAGGRAKNIQYF
TGCAGTGCACAGGGACTAGCGGGGGGGCGGGCCAAAAACATTCAGTACTTC
>-|TRBJ1-5|TRBV6-1|TRBD1
CASSHKTGAYSNQPQHF
TGTGCCAGCAGTCATAAGACAGGGGCATATAGCAATCAGCCCCAGCATTTT
>-|TRBJ2-2|TRBV6-5|TRBD2
CASSRGTSGELFF
TGTGCCAGCAGCCGCGGGACTAGCGGGGAGCTGTTTTTT
>few|TRBJ2-1|TRBV6-6|-
CASSYRLRKNNEQFF
TGTGCCAGCAGTTACCGACTCCGGAAAAACAATGAGCAGTTCTTC
>-|TRBJ2-7|TRBV20-1|TRBD2
CSARDMGGSYEQYF
TGCAGTGCTAGAGATATGGGCGGGAGCTACGAGCAGTACTTC
>few|TRBJ2-1|TRBV10-3|-
CAISGQRNSNEQFF
TGTGCCATCAGTGGACAAAGAAATTCCAATGAGCAGTTCTTC
>-|TRBJ2-5|TRBV7-9|-
CASSFFAGTQYF
TGTGCCAGCAGCTTTTTCGCCGGGACCCAGTACTTC
>few|TRBJ2-1|TRBV6-1|-
CASSESLPDWRVSEQFF
TGTGCCAGCAGTGAAAGCCTCCCGGACTGGCGAGTGTCGGAGCAGTTCTTC
>few|TRBJ2-2|TRBV5-6|-
CASSWAHTGELFF
TGTGCCAGCAGCTGGGCCCACACCGGGGAGCTGTTTTTT
>-|TRBJ1-1|TRBV12-3/TRBV12-4|-
CASSLWQSTEAFF
TGTGCCAGCAGTTTGTGGCAGTCCACTGAAGCTTTCTTT
>few|TRBJ1-2|TRBV5-1|TRBD1
CASSALTGVEYGYTF
TGCGCCAGCAGCGCCTTGACAGGGGTTGAGTATGGCTACACCTTC
>few|TRBJ2-2|TRBV12-3/TRBV12-4|TRBD2
CASSPTQAGKGELFF
TGTGCCAGCAGTCCAACTCAAGCGGGGAAGGGGGAGCTGTTTTTT
>-|TRBJ2-1|TRBV20-1|-
CSPLPQGRIYNEQFF
TGCAGTCCCCTTCCCCAGGGACGGATTTACAATGAGCAGTTCTTC
>-|TRBJ1-1|TRBV20-1|TRBD1
CSARTGEYNTEAFF
TGCAGTGCTAGAACAGGGGAGTATAACACTGAAGCTTTCTTT
>few|TRBJ2-1|TRBV6-1|TRBD1
CASSLYASPGQGAYNEQFF
TGTGCCAGCAGTCTATACGCCTCACCGGGACAGGGGGCGTACAATGAGCAGTTCTTC
>few|TRBJ2-6|TRBV7-2|-
CASTEFDGANVLTF
TGTGCCAGCACCGAGTTTGATGGGGCCAACGTCCTGACTTTC
>many|TRBJ2-3|TRBV6-6|-
CASRKSRDTQYF
TGTGCCAGCAGGAAATCCCGGGATACGCAGTATTTT
>-|TRBJ1-2|TRBV20-1|TRBD1
CSARGQRGNYGYTF
TGCAGTGCTAGGGGACAGCGGGGGAACTATGGCTACACCTTC
>few|TRBJ2-1|TRBV12-3/TRBV12-4|-
CASTLGRGYENEQFF
TGTGCCAGCACCCTCGGCAGGGGCTATGAAAATGAGCAGTTCTTC
>few|TRBJ2-1|TRBV20-1|-
CSARNVGPHEQFF
TGCAGTGCTAGAAACGTGGGGCCGCATGAGCAGTTCTTC